One and the same sample provided the 20 T cell receptor beta chains below, sequenced in a study of blood T cell repertoires in COVID-19. The assay was immunoSEQ multiplex PCR, and TCRdb's table has in-frame clones only and misses some. The profile shows 150,000 to 200,000 clones, more than 85% of them singletons. Sequenced input: peripheral blood. These receptors originate from a man between 70 and 80 years old with active or convalescent COVID-19.

The genes are TRBV20-1 and TRBJ1-2; D perhaps matches TRBD1 (5 bases). Germline V CDR1 and CDR2: DFQATT, SNEGSKA (reference sequence). The CDR3 covers 14 residues. V dropped 3 bases and J dropped 6 bases, with 17 bases sitting between them. This chain's CDR3 is CSASRGWGENGYTF. CDR3 DNA: TGCAGTGCTAGTAGGGGCTGGGGGGAGAATGGCTACACCTTC.

V is TRBV6-4 and J is TRBJ1-2, with 11 positions matching TRBD1. Germline V CDR1 and CDR2: MRHNA, SNTAGT. J was trimmed by 4 bases and V by 5 bases; bases with no gene match: 12. CDR3 length equals 17 residues. CDR3 bases: TGTGCCAGCAGTCCGAGGGAAGGGACAGGGGGATCCTATGGCTACACCTTC. Translating it yields CASSPREGTGGSYGYTF.

V and J are TRBV11-2 and TRBJ2-6; D call uncertain. The CDR3 spans 14 residues. V lost 1 base and J lost 3, with 4 bases in between. Per the germline V gene, CDR1 is SGHAT and CDR2 is FQNNGV. Written as DNA, the CDR3 is TGTGCCAGCAGCTTAGGAGGTGGGGCCAACGTCCTGACTTTC. Translation gives CASSLGGGANVLTF.

The chain carries TRBV2 and TRBJ1-3; weak D call: TRBD1 (5 bases). Trimming took 5 bases from V and 0 from J, leaving 20 bases between them. Germline-derived CDR1 and CDR2 are SNHLY and FYNNEI. The CDR3 extends over 18 amino acids. CDR3 sequence: CASSTPLGGTLSGNTIYF. CDR3 nucleotide sequence: TGTGCCAGCAGTACCCCCCTGGGGGGTACGCTCTCTGGAAACACCATATATTTT.

This chain connects TRBV10-3 to TRBJ1-5; 9 bases align to TRBD1. V lost 3 bases and J lost 5; bases outside the gene matches: 5. From germline, CDR1 is ENHRY and CDR2 SYGVKD. This CDR3 region has 15 residues. This CDR3 is CAISDSDRGYQPQHF. CDR3 sequence (DNA): TGTGCCATCAGTGACTCCGACAGGGGGTATCAGCCCCAGCATTTT.

V usage is TRBV28 and J usage is TRBJ2-5; 10 positions match TRBD1. CDR3 size: 16 residues. Germline loops: CDR1 MDHEN, CDR2 SYDVKM. V lost 7 bases to trimming and J lost 2 bases; unmatched junction nucleotides: 10. In DNA, the CDR3 is TGTGCCAGCAATCGTCCGGGACAGGGGACTCAAGAGACCCAGTACTTC. This encodes CASNRPGQGTQETQYF.

V usage is TRBV23-1 and J usage is TRBJ1-3; no clear D. TRBV23-1 is flagged as an ORF with uncertain function. The CDR3 loop spans 15 amino acids. With 0 bases removed from V and 9 bases from J, the gap between germline ends came to 15 bases. The DNA for the CDR3 is TGCGCCAGCAGTCAATCGGGAGGCCCTCGCCGCACCATATATTTT. It translates to CASSQSGGPRRTIYF.

The chain uses TRBV6-5 and TRBJ1-1, with 8 positions matching TRBD1. V dropped 7 bases and J dropped 5; count of bases not matched to a gene: 9. The CDR3 loop spans 14 amino acids. The germline V gene has CDR1 MNHEY and CDR2 SVGAGI. The CDR3, as DNA: TGTGCCAGCAACCAAGGACAGGGAAGTACTGAAGCTTTCTTT. Translating it yields CASNQGQGSTEAFF.

This clone was detected only once. This chain links TRBV27 with TRBJ2-3; D may be TRBD1 (5 bases). The CDR3 consists of 16 residues. V gave up 5 bases and J gave up 1 base, with 16 bases separating them. Germline V CDR1 and CDR2: MNHEY, SMNVEV (reference sequence). Here the CDR3 DNA reads TGTGCCAGCAGTAGGACAATCCCCCTCGGCACAGATACGCAGTATTTT. Translating it yields CASSRTIPLGTDTQYF.

This sequence joins TRBV28 and TRBJ1-2; D unclear. Germline V lookup: CDR1 MDHEN, CDR2 SYDVKM. The CDR3 runs to 12 residues. Trimming pared 6 bases from V and 8 bases from J, leaving 13 bases between. DNA of the CDR3: TGTGCCAGCAGCTACCTGGGGAGGGGCTACACCTTC. Residues: CASSYLGRGYTF.

V is TRBV7-9 and J is TRBJ2-1; D gene uncertain. This CDR3 has 14 amino acids. Germline CDR1 is SEHNR and CDR2 is FQNEAQ (reference sequence). Trimming shortened V by 1 base and J by 1 base, and 5 bases separated the two germline ends. The CDR3 here is CASSLVESYNEQFF. In DNA, the CDR3 is TGTGCCAGCAGCTTAGTGGAGTCCTACAATGAGCAGTTCTTC.

The genes are TRBV2 and TRBJ2-3, with a tentative D call TRBD1 (5 bases). CDR1 is SNHLY, CDR2 FYNNEI, per germline. V was clipped by 8 bases and J by 7 bases, with 16 bases between them. The CDR3 has 13 residues. The CDR3 nucleotides are TGTGCCAGCCGAGACAGAGTTGGAAATACGCAGTATTTT. Translation gives CASRDRVGNTQYF.

This sequence joins TRBV4-2 and TRBJ1-3, with 7 positions matching TRBD1. CDR3 size: 16 residues. Trimming cost V 3 bases and J 0 bases; bases outside gene matches: 5. Germline CDR1 is LGHNA and CDR2 is YNFKEQ. CDR3 sequence: CASSQATGISGNTIYF. The CDR3, as DNA: TGTGCCAGCAGCCAGGCGACAGGGATCTCTGGAAACACCATATATTTT.

J is TRBJ2-5 and V is TRBV5-1, with 10 bases aligning to TRBD1. CDR1 is SGHRS and CDR2 is YFSETQ in the germline V gene. There are 14 residues in the CDR3. With V trimmed by 6 bases and J by 5 bases, 7 bases remained unmatched. This CDR3 is CASNPGTGVETQYF. DNA of the CDR3: TGCGCCAGCAACCCCGGGACAGGGGTGGAGACCCAGTACTTC. Full variable domain (outside the CDR3, taken from reference TRBV5-1 and TRBJ2-5): KAGVTQTPRYLIKTRGQQVTLSCSPISGHRSVSWYQQTPGQGLQFLFEYFSETQRNKGNFPGRFSGRQFSNSRSEMNVSTLELGDSALYLCASNPGTGVETQYFGPGTRLLVL.

This clone was found once. DNA of the CDR3: TGCAGCGGTAGGACAGGTACCTACGAGCAGTACTTC. Encoded protein: CSGRTGTYEQYF. The chain combines TRBV29-1 with TRBJ2-7, with 7 bases matching TRBD1. Losses at the gene ends were 7 bases for V and 2 bases for J; bases not matched to a gene: 5. CDR3 length equals 12 residues. Germline CDR1 SQVTM, CDR2 ANQGSEA.

The chain combines TRBV18 with TRBJ2-5; D is possibly TRBD2 (6 bases). This CDR3 has 12 residues. V lost 6 bases, J lost 5 bases, and 10 bases lay in between. Germline-derived CDR1 and CDR2 are KGHSH and LQKENI. The CDR3 spells CASSTEGETQYF. The DNA for the CDR3 is TGTGCCAGCTCTACGGAGGGCGAGACCCAGTACTTC.

The rearrangement links TRBV7-9 to TRBJ1-1, with a tentative D call TRBD1 (5 bases). This CDR3 is 17 amino acids long. The germline V and J ends were trimmed by 8 bases and 6 bases, with 28 bases remaining between them. In germline, CDR1 is SEHNR, CDR2 FQNEAQ (reference sequence). CDR3 protein: CASFSLGGIVPPSEAFF. CDR3 DNA: TGTGCCAGCTTCTCCTTGGGGGGAATCGTTCCCCCCTCTGAAGCTTTCTTT.

The chain is built from TRBV7-8 and TRBJ2-7, with D perhaps TRBD1 (5 bases). Trimming shortened V by 5 bases and J by 2 bases, and 22 bases separated the two germline ends. Germline CDR1 and CDR2: SGHVS and FQNEAQ. The CDR3 is 17 amino acids. DNA of the CDR3: TGTGCCAGCAGCGAGGCCAGATTCAGTAACAGGCCCTACGAGCAGTACTTC. Translation gives CASSEARFSNRPYEQYF.

The V call is TRBV5-6, the J call TRBJ1-1; tentatively, D is TRBD1 (6 bases). The CDR3 spans 15 residues. Per the germline V gene, CDR1 is SGHDT and CDR2 is YYEEEE. Trimming cost V 5 bases and J 0 bases, with 14 bases left between them. CDR3 loop: CASSTGPLMNTEAFF. For the CDR3, the DNA is TGTGCCAGCAGTACAGGGCCGTTGATGAACACTGAAGCTTTCTTT.

The chain combines TRBV5-8 with TRBJ2-5; D call uncertain. Germline CDR1 reads SGHTS; CDR2 reads YDEGEE. CDR3 length: 19 amino acids. V was clipped by 5 bases and J by 0 bases, with 26 bases between them. The CDR3 DNA reads as TGTGCCAGCAGTCTCTTCCGGGTCTCGCGCCCGAGGTACCAAGAGACCCAGTACTTC. Protein product: CASSLFRVSRPRYQETQYF.